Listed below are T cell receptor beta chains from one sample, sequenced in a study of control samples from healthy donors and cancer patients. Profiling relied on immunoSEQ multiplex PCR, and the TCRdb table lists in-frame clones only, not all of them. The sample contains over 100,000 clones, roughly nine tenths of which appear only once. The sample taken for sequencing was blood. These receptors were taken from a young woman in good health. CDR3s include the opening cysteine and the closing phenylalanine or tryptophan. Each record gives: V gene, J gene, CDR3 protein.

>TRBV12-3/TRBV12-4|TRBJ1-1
CASSLRDRGFF
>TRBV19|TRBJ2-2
CASSVAPGLVAGELFF
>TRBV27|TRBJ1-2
CASSYLGNYGYTF
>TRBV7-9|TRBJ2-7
CASSPDSTYEQYF
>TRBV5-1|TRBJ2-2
CASSLGLVGGELFF
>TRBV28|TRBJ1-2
CASSFTKGLNYGYTF
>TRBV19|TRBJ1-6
CASSVIGTGDSPLHF
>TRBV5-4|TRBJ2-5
CASSLADRGLRETQYF
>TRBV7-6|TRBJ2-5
CASSLAGTSVETQYF
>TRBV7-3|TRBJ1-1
CASSLTPQPPERAFF
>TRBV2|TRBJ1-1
CARLSQGRVTEAFF